A single TCR beta chain is shown here with its context. Its specificity is unknown. Trimming stripped 7 bases from V and 5 bases from J, with 26 bases between. CDR1 and CDR2 (germline): MNHEY, SMNVEV (reference sequence). The length of the CDR3 is 17 residues. The data were taken from a study of blood T cells in healthy people across ages. Study conclusions and caveats: Older individuals had lower TCR beta diversity per million T cells (the decline was roughly linear). Whereas aged donors had fewer naive CD4+ cells, long-lived donors had more of them and higher diversity.

Through a sample-barcoded 5' primer and a J-beta primer mix, a second PCR was run for roughly 6 to 11 cycles. TCRdb reanalysed the 5' RACE reads using MiXCR and keeps one entry per CDR3 protein. The sample includes approximately 780,000 distinct CDR3 sequences, 20% to 30% of them seen just once. The sample was also reused in another study, on T cells of mothers and their children.

This chain joins TRBV27 and TRBJ2-5; no clear D. The receptor was derived from a boy between 10 and 17 years old in good health. Sequenced: blood. This CDR3 is CASTSIVGGLGYETQYF. The CDR3 nucleotides are TGTGCCAGCACCTCTATCGTCGGCGGCCTCGGATATGAGACCCAGTACTTC.